These T cell receptor beta chains were read from a single sample in a study of CD8+ T cells in alopecia areata. Using immunoSEQ multiplex PCR, the repertoire was profiled, and TCRdb retains in-frame clones only, with some absent. The sample holds about 180,000 clones, around three fifths seen once. The material was CD4+ T cells sorted from blood, obtained at week 0. The receptors here all came from a human donor with alopecia areata. CDR3s include the opening cysteine and the closing phenylalanine or tryptophan. Each record gives: J gene, D gene, clone size, V gene, CDR3 protein, CDR3 DNA. The D gene is left open where the match is weak. The size of a clone is reported for some rows only, either as once, few or many, or as a class for expanded clones.

j_call: TRBJ1-2
d_call: NA
clone_size: NA
v_call: TRBV10-3
cdr3_aa: CAISWEDNYGYTF
cdr3_nt: TGTGCCATCAGTTGGGAGGATAACTATGGCTACACCTTC

j_call: TRBJ2-3
d_call: NA
clone_size: NA
v_call: TRBV5-1
cdr3_aa: CASSLESLRDTDTQYF
cdr3_nt: TGCGCCAGCAGCTTGGAGTCGTTGAGGGACACAGATACGCAGTATTTT

j_call: TRBJ2-7
d_call: NA
clone_size: NA
v_call: TRBV5-6
cdr3_aa: CASSLVEVRGEQYF
cdr3_nt: TGTGCCAGCAGCTTGGTTGAGGTACGTGGCGAGCAGTACTTC

j_call: TRBJ2-5
d_call: NA
clone_size: few
v_call: TRBV29-1
cdr3_aa: CSVEPGAGTQYF
cdr3_nt: TGCAGCGTTGAACCTGGGGCTGGGACCCAGTACTTC

j_call: TRBJ1-2
d_call: TRBD1
clone_size: few
v_call: TRBV2
cdr3_aa: CASRDRGRYGYTF
cdr3_nt: TGTGCCAGCAGGGACAGGGGTCGATATGGCTACACCTTC

j_call: TRBJ1-1
d_call: NA
clone_size: NA
v_call: TRBV19
cdr3_aa: CASSAFSGLNTEAFF
cdr3_nt: TGTGCCAGTAGTGCCTTTTCAGGGCTGAACACTGAAGCTTTCTTT

j_call: TRBJ1-2
d_call: NA
clone_size: NA
v_call: TRBV30
cdr3_aa: CAWSVGGHWNYGYTF
cdr3_nt: TGTGCCTGGAGTGTAGGAGGACACTGGAACTATGGCTACACCTTC

j_call: TRBJ2-7
d_call: NA
clone_size: NA
v_call: TRBV5-1
cdr3_aa: CASSLERHSYEQYF
cdr3_nt: TGCGCCAGCAGCTTGGAGCGCCACTCCTACGAGCAGTACTTC

j_call: TRBJ2-1
d_call: TRBD1
clone_size: once
v_call: TRBV28
cdr3_aa: CASSLHRGNEQFF
cdr3_nt: TGTGCCAGCAGTTTACACAGGGGAAATGAGCAGTTCTTC

j_call: TRBJ1-1
d_call: NA
clone_size: few
v_call: TRBV14
cdr3_aa: CASSQDQNTEAFF
cdr3_nt: TGTGCCAGCAGCCAAGATCAGAACACTGAAGCTTTCTTT

j_call: TRBJ1-2
d_call: NA
clone_size: NA
v_call: TRBV2
cdr3_aa: CASSDPGQTYGYTF
cdr3_nt: TGTGCCAGCAGTGATCCTGGACAGACCTATGGCTACACCTTC

j_call: TRBJ2-6
d_call: NA
clone_size: NA
v_call: TRBV2
cdr3_aa: CASRLDSPGANVLTF
cdr3_nt: TGTGCCAGCAGATTGGACAGTCCCGGGGCCAACGTCCTGACTTTC

j_call: TRBJ1-2
d_call: NA
clone_size: NA
v_call: TRBV5-6
cdr3_aa: CASSEVGRGGYGYTF
cdr3_nt: TGTGCCAGCAGCGAGGTCGGTAGGGGAGGCTATGGCTACACCTTC

j_call: TRBJ2-3
d_call: TRBD2
clone_size: NA
v_call: TRBV27
cdr3_aa: CASSRRGGYADTQYF
cdr3_nt: TGTGCCAGCAGCCGACGGGGGGGATATGCAGATACGCAGTATTTT

j_call: TRBJ1-1
d_call: NA
clone_size: NA
v_call: TRBV6-6
cdr3_aa: CASSAGSPEAFF
cdr3_nt: TGTGCCAGCAGTGCCGGCTCCCCTGAAGCTTTCTTT

j_call: TRBJ2-7
d_call: TRBD1
clone_size: NA
v_call: TRBV7-9
cdr3_aa: CASSLIGQGIYFYEQYF
cdr3_nt: TGTGCCAGCAGCTTAATAGGACAGGGGATCTATTTCTACGAGCAGTACTTC

j_call: TRBJ1-2
d_call: TRBD1
clone_size: few
v_call: TRBV5-1
cdr3_aa: CASSVGQGNYGYTF
cdr3_nt: TGCGCCAGCAGCGTAGGACAGGGGAACTATGGCTACACCTTC

j_call: TRBJ2-1
d_call: NA
clone_size: NA
v_call: TRBV4-1
cdr3_aa: CASSHLVGGQRNEQFF
cdr3_nt: TGCGCCAGCAGCCATCTCGTAGGAGGCCAGCGCAATGAGCAGTTCTTC

j_call: TRBJ2-7
d_call: TRBD1
clone_size: NA
v_call: TRBV15
cdr3_aa: CATGQGVNYEQYF
cdr3_nt: TGTGCCACCGGGCAGGGGGTGAACTACGAGCAGTACTTC

j_call: TRBJ2-7
d_call: TRBD2
clone_size: NA
v_call: TRBV6-5
cdr3_aa: CASSYRGRGYEQYF
cdr3_nt: TGTGCCAGCAGTTACCGCGGGAGAGGCTACGAGCAGTACTTC

j_call: TRBJ1-1
d_call: NA
clone_size: NA
v_call: TRBV29-1
cdr3_aa: CSVEWTANTEAFF
cdr3_nt: TGCAGCGTTGAATGGACGGCCAACACTGAAGCTTTCTTT

j_call: TRBJ2-1
d_call: NA
clone_size: NA
v_call: TRBV2
cdr3_aa: CASSEARRTKFF
cdr3_nt: TGTGCCAGCAGTGAAGCCAGGAGGACGAAATTCTTC

j_call: TRBJ2-6
d_call: TRBD2
clone_size: NA
v_call: TRBV11-2
cdr3_aa: CASSRTTSGDIGANVLTF
cdr3_nt: TGTGCCAGCAGCCGAACGACTAGCGGGGATATTGGGGCCAACGTCCTGACTTTC

j_call: TRBJ2-7
d_call: TRBD2
clone_size: NA
v_call: TRBV29-1
cdr3_aa: CSVGGTQRREQYF
cdr3_nt: TGCAGCGTGGGGGGGACTCAACGGCGCGAGCAGTACTTC

j_call: TRBJ1-5
d_call: NA
clone_size: NA
v_call: TRBV6-1
cdr3_aa: CASRRKRDSNQPQHF
cdr3_nt: TGTGCCAGCAGGAGGAAGCGAGATAGCAATCAGCCCCAGCATTTT

j_call: TRBJ2-5
d_call: NA
clone_size: NA
v_call: TRBV5-1
cdr3_aa: CASSAAGNQETQYF
cdr3_nt: TGCGCCAGCAGCGCGGCGGGGAACCAAGAGACCCAGTACTTC

j_call: TRBJ2-2
d_call: NA
clone_size: NA
v_call: TRBV29-1
cdr3_aa: CSVATGRNTGELFF
cdr3_nt: TGCAGCGTGGCAACAGGGAGGAACACCGGGGAGCTGTTTTTT

j_call: TRBJ1-5
d_call: NA
clone_size: few
v_call: TRBV19
cdr3_aa: CASSVGAVQPQHF
cdr3_nt: TGTGCCAGTAGTGTGGGGGCGGTTCAGCCCCAGCATTTT

j_call: TRBJ2-1
d_call: TRBD2
clone_size: NA
v_call: TRBV27
cdr3_aa: CASSLVAGGQNEQFF
cdr3_nt: TGTGCCAGCAGTTTAGTAGCGGGGGGGCAAAATGAGCAGTTCTTC

j_call: TRBJ2-5
d_call: NA
clone_size: NA
v_call: TRBV5-1
cdr3_aa: CASSLRMTGTAETQYF
cdr3_nt: TGCGCCAGCAGCTTGAGGATGACAGGGACTGCGGAGACCCAGTACTTC

j_call: TRBJ2-2
d_call: NA
clone_size: NA
v_call: TRBV30
cdr3_aa: CAWSVHEGAGELFF
cdr3_nt: TGTGCCTGGAGTGTACACGAAGGGGCCGGGGAGCTGTTTTTT

j_call: TRBJ1-1
d_call: NA
clone_size: NA
v_call: TRBV30
cdr3_aa: CAWSLSQDTEAFF
cdr3_nt: TGTGCCTGGAGCCTCAGCCAGGACACTGAAGCTTTCTTT

j_call: TRBJ1-2
d_call: NA
clone_size: NA
v_call: TRBV18
cdr3_aa: CASSPLSRSWDYGYTF
cdr3_nt: TGTGCCAGCTCACCGCTTTCGAGGAGTTGGGACTATGGCTACACCTTC

j_call: TRBJ2-5
d_call: NA
clone_size: NA
v_call: TRBV7-9
cdr3_aa: CASSREETQYF
cdr3_nt: TGTGCCAGCAGTAGGGAGGAGACCCAGTACTTC

j_call: TRBJ2-7
d_call: NA
clone_size: few
v_call: TRBV4-2
cdr3_aa: CASSQVLQASSYEQYF
cdr3_nt: TGTGCCAGCAGCCAAGTGTTACAGGCCAGCTCCTACGAGCAGTACTTC

j_call: TRBJ1-2
d_call: TRBD1
clone_size: NA
v_call: TRBV4-2
cdr3_aa: CASSQISGGQGHYGYTF
cdr3_nt: TGTGCCAGCAGCCAAATATCCGGAGGACAGGGACACTATGGCTACACCTTC

j_call: TRBJ1-1
d_call: NA
clone_size: NA
v_call: TRBV30
cdr3_aa: CAWSVPNMRAFF
cdr3_nt: TGTGCCTGGAGTGTACCCAACATGAGAGCTTTCTTT

j_call: TRBJ1-2
d_call: TRBD1
clone_size: few
v_call: TRBV10-3
cdr3_aa: CAIRETGGDYGYTF
cdr3_nt: TGTGCCATCAGGGAAACAGGGGGCGACTATGGCTACACCTTC

j_call: TRBJ1-1
d_call: NA
clone_size: few
v_call: TRBV5-1
cdr3_aa: CASSLSRGTVTEAFF
cdr3_nt: TGCGCCAGCAGCTTGAGTCGGGGTACGGTCACTGAAGCTTTCTTT

j_call: TRBJ2-2
d_call: TRBD2
clone_size: NA
v_call: TRBV29-1
cdr3_aa: CSVALAGNTGELFF
cdr3_nt: TGCAGCGTTGCCCTAGCGGGGAACACCGGGGAGCTGTTTTTT

j_call: TRBJ1-1
d_call: TRBD1
clone_size: NA
v_call: TRBV6-5
cdr3_aa: CASTPTGRSPEAFF
cdr3_nt: TGTGCCAGCACCCCGACAGGGCGCTCCCCTGAAGCTTTCTTT

j_call: TRBJ1-5
d_call: TRBD1
clone_size: NA
v_call: TRBV29-1
cdr3_aa: CSAGRRDRGQQPQHF
cdr3_nt: TGCAGCGCCGGCCGCCGGGACAGGGGGCAACAGCCCCAGCATTTT

j_call: TRBJ2-5
d_call: NA
clone_size: NA
v_call: TRBV4-1
cdr3_aa: CASSPSLETQYF
cdr3_nt: TGCGCCAGCAGCCCCTCACTAGAGACCCAGTACTTC

j_call: TRBJ1-2
d_call: TRBD1
clone_size: few
v_call: TRBV29-1
cdr3_aa: CSGRQGLNYGYTF
cdr3_nt: TGCAGCGGTCGACAGGGGTTGAACTATGGCTACACCTTC

j_call: TRBJ2-1
d_call: NA
clone_size: NA
v_call: TRBV4-1
cdr3_aa: CASSQGPIYNEQFF
cdr3_nt: TGCGCCAGCAGTCAAGGGCCCATCTACAATGAGCAGTTCTTC

j_call: TRBJ1-6
d_call: NA
clone_size: NA
v_call: TRBV25-1
cdr3_aa: CASSEGGPGDSPLHF
cdr3_nt: TGTGCCAGCAGTGAGGGCGGTCCAGGTGATTCACCCCTCCACTTT

j_call: TRBJ1-5
d_call: NA
clone_size: few
v_call: TRBV4-1
cdr3_aa: CASSQEPGTQPQHF
cdr3_nt: TGCGCCAGCAGCCAAGAGCCAGGGACTCAGCCCCAGCATTTT

j_call: TRBJ2-6
d_call: NA
clone_size: NA
v_call: TRBV6-5
cdr3_aa: CASTSDANVLTF
cdr3_nt: TGTGCCAGCACGTCTGACGCCAACGTCCTGACTTTC

j_call: TRBJ2-5
d_call: NA
clone_size: few
v_call: TRBV30
cdr3_aa: CAWARRGRQETQYF
cdr3_nt: TGTGCCTGGGCCAGAAGGGGCCGACAAGAGACCCAGTACTTC

j_call: TRBJ1-5
d_call: TRBD1
clone_size: NA
v_call: TRBV6-6
cdr3_aa: CASSPSGGGGNQPQHF
cdr3_nt: TGTGCCAGCAGCCCATCAGGGGGTGGTGGCAATCAGCCCCAGCATTTT

j_call: TRBJ2-3
d_call: NA
clone_size: NA
v_call: TRBV5-1
cdr3_aa: CASSLDYSSTDTQYF
cdr3_nt: TGCGCCAGCAGCTTGGACTACTCGAGCACAGATACGCAGTATTTT

j_call: TRBJ2-7
d_call: TRBD1
clone_size: NA
v_call: TRBV29-1
cdr3_aa: CSGTGAIHYEQYF
cdr3_nt: TGCAGCGGGACAGGGGCGATCCACTACGAGCAGTACTTC